The entry that follows covers one TCR beta chain sequence. Its antigen is unknown. TCRdb's table, derived via immunoSEQ multiplex PCR, lists solely in-frame clones and lacks some. The data show about 25,000 clones, roughly 80% seen once. The data belong to a study of OX40 agonist ivuxolimab in advanced cancers. The overall study: Patients' therapy was ivuxolimab, an antibody that acts as an agonist of OX40 (CD134). Each patient was given ivuxolimab into a vein every 2 weeks, at 0.01 to 10 mg/kg.

There are 16 residues in the CDR3. Between the trimmed V and J ends, which lost 3 bases and 3 bases, there was a span of 15 bases. The germline V gene encodes CDR1 MRHNA and CDR2 SNTAGT. Individuals having autoimmune disease history or systemic immunosuppression were not enrolled. Study-level results: Both blood CD4+ and CD8+ T cells showed clonal growth by week 6 at 0.1 to 3.0 mg/kg.

The source of this sequence is an adult with an advanced solid tumor such as melanoma, head and neck, liver or kidney cancer. The sequencing used CD4+ or CD8+ T cells sorted from blood, collected in a trial of the OX40 agonist ivuxolimab. The rearrangement joins TRBV6-4 to TRBJ1-3; D is ambiguous. Written as DNA, the CDR3 is TGTGCCAGCAGTGAAGCGGGTCCGATCCTTGGAAACACCATATATTTT. It translates to CASSEAGPILGNTIYF.